Listed here are 24 T cell receptor beta chains from one sample, sequenced in a study of CD8 T cells in Susac syndrome. Reverse transcription of about 0.45 to 1 ug RNA was performed with random hexamers. TCRdb reanalysed the immunoSEQ multiplex PCR reads using MiXCR and keeps one entry per CDR3 protein. This table holds 400,000 or so distinct CDR3 sequences, around 85% found once. The sequencing sample was made of CD8+ T cells from PBMCs. The receptors stem from a human donor with multiple sclerosis.

The chain uses TRBV12-3 or TRBV12-4 and TRBJ1-1, with a weak D call TRBD1 (6 bases). The CDR3 is 14 amino acids. Trimming took off 6 bases at V and 6 bases at J, with 17 bases between the two ends. CDR3 amino acids: CASRAQGQFAEAFF. As DNA, the CDR3 is TGTGCCAGCAGGGCACAGGGACAATTCGCTGAAGCTTTCTTT.

The CDR3 here is CSARAQDRAYEQYF. The DNA of the CDR3 is TGCAGTGCTAGAGCACAGGACAGGGCCTACGAGCAGTACTTC. V is TRBV20-1 and J is TRBJ2-7, with 8 positions matching TRBD1. The ends lost 1 base at V and 2 bases at J; junction bases unmatched: 4. CDR3 length equals 14 residues. Germline CDR1 reads DFQATT; CDR2 reads SNEGSKA (reference sequence).

This chain connects TRBV10-3 to TRBJ2-7; 9 positions match TRBD2. V dropped 4 bases and J dropped 3; count of bases not matched to a gene: 7. The length of the CDR3 is 15 residues. Germline loops: CDR1 ENHRY, CDR2 SYGVKD. The CDR3 is CAISGSGAGGYEQYF. The CDR3 DNA reads TGTGCCATCAGTGGGTCGGGAGCGGGAGGCTACGAGCAGTACTTC.

The chain links TRBV10-2 to TRBJ1-5, with a tentative D call TRBD1 (6 bases). Germline V lookup: CDR1 WSHSY, CDR2 SAAADI. The CDR3 is 17 residues long. V was clipped by 0 bases and J by 1 base, with 13 bases between them. CDR3 nucleotide sequence: TGCGCCAGCAGTGAGTCGGACAGTGAGTACAGCAATCAGCCCCAGCATTTT. Amino acids: CASSESDSEYSNQPQHF.

The CDR3 is CASSQRPNLAEKLFF. The CDR3 DNA reads TGCGCCAGCAGCCAACGACCGAACCTGGCCGAAAAACTGTTTTTT. The chain links TRBV4-1 to TRBJ1-4, with unresolved D. Germline CDR1 reads MGHRA; CDR2 reads YSYEKL. The CDR3 loop spans 15 amino acids. V was clipped by 2 bases and J by 8 bases, with 15 bases between them.

The chain couples TRBV30 to TRBJ1-2; 8 bases match TRBD1. This CDR3 spans 15 amino acids. After removal of 0 bases from V and 3 bases from J, the junction contained 6 bases not matched to a gene. Germline V gene lookup returns CDR1 GTSNPN and CDR2 SVGIG (reference sequence). The CDR3 here is CAWSVPDRADYGYTF. CDR3 coding DNA: TGTGCCTGGAGTGTACCGGACAGGGCGGACTATGGCTACACCTTC. The whole variable domain, remainder taken from reference TRBV30 and TRBJ1-2, is SQTIHQWPATLVQPVGSPLSLECTVEGTSNPNLYWYRQAAGRGLQLLFYSVGIGQISSEVPQNLSASRPQDRQFILSSKKLLLSDSGFYLCAWSVPDRADYGYTFGSGTRLTVV.

V and J are TRBV28 and TRBJ2-2; tentatively, D is TRBD2 (6 bases). Trimming took off 6 bases at V and 2 bases at J, with 22 bases between the two ends. The CDR3 covers 18 residues. The V gene's germline CDR1 is MDHEN and CDR2 SYDVKM. CDR3 sequence reads: CASRPLPGRRVNTGELFF. Written as DNA, the CDR3 is TGTGCCAGCAGACCACTCCCTGGGAGGAGGGTAAACACCGGGGAGCTGTTTTTT.

V and J are TRBV10-3 and TRBJ1-2, with TRBD1 identical over 10 bases. Germline lookup yields CDR1 ENHRY and CDR2 SYGVKD. The CDR3 contains 14 residues. J lost 4 bases, V lost 4 bases, and 3 bases had no gene match. CDR3 protein: CAISGTGGSYGYTF. Here the CDR3 DNA reads TGTGCCATCAGTGGGACAGGGGGGAGCTATGGCTACACCTTC.

The chain links TRBV19 to TRBJ2-7, with D unclear. This CDR3 has 13 amino acids. The germline V and J ends were trimmed by 1 base and 4 bases, with 8 bases remaining between them. Germline loops: CDR1 LNHDA, CDR2 SQIVND (reference sequence). The CDR3 spells CASSIAPNYEQYF. Here the CDR3 DNA reads TGTGCCAGTAGTATAGCGCCGAATTACGAGCAGTACTTC.

This rearrangement joins TRBV6-5 to TRBJ1-1; D remains ambiguous. Trimming took off 0 bases at V and 1 base at J, with 6 bases between the two ends. The CDR3 loop spans 14 amino acids. Per the germline V gene, CDR1 is MNHEY and CDR2 is SVGAGI. DNA of the CDR3: TGTGCCAGCAGTTACTCGACTTCGAACACTGAAGCTTTCTTT. Its translation: CASSYSTSNTEAFF.

The J gene is TRBJ1-4, the V gene TRBV7-9; no clear D. Germline V lookup: CDR1 SEHNR, CDR2 FQNEAQ (reference sequence). V gave up 3 bases and J gave up 0 bases, with 14 bases separating them. CDR3 length: 17 amino acids. In DNA, the CDR3 is TGTGCCAGCAGCTTTTGGGGAAGAAAGGCAACTAATGAAAAACTGTTTTTT. Residues: CASSFWGRKATNEKLFF.

The chain has TRBV5-4 and TRBJ1-1; D gene ambiguous. The germline V and J ends were trimmed by 3 bases and 5 bases, with 8 bases remaining between them. The CDR3 runs 12 residues. The germline CDR1 and CDR2 sequences are SGHNT and YYREEE (reference sequence). CDR3 sequence: CASSWTGTEAFF. The CDR3 DNA reads TGTGCCAGCAGCTGGACGGGGACTGAAGCTTTCTTT.

The rearrangement uses TRBV7-2 and TRBJ1-2; tentative D call: TRBD1 (5 bases). From germline, CDR1 is SGHTA and CDR2 FQGNSA. The CDR3 has 12 residues. V lost 7 bases, J lost 6 bases, and 12 bases lay in between. CDR3 sequence: CASTLRGDGYTF. The CDR3 DNA reads TGTGCCAGCACCCTTAGGGGAGATGGCTACACCTTC.

The rearrangement links TRBV29-1 to TRBJ1-1, with unresolved D. V dropped 6 bases and J dropped 2 bases, with 10 bases sitting between them. CDR1 is SQVTM, CDR2 ANQGSEA, per germline. The CDR3 is 12 residues long. This CDR3 is CSVSGINTEAFF. CDR3 in DNA: TGCAGCGTATCCGGGATAAACACTGAAGCTTTCTTT.

This rearrangement joins TRBV28 to TRBJ1-1; D is unresolved. The CDR3 has 14 residues. V was cut by 10 bases and J by 1 base, with 16 bases left in between. Germline assignment: CDR1 MDHEN and CDR2 SYDVKM. This chain's CDR3 is CATLITEGNTEAFF. The CDR3 DNA reads as TGTGCCACCCTTATTACGGAGGGGAACACTGAAGCTTTCTTT.

V and J are TRBV9 and TRBJ2-1; 9 bases line up with TRBD1. The CDR3 has 14 amino acids. V lost 4 bases, J lost 4 bases, and 3 bases stayed unmatched. Germline V gene data show CDR1 as SGDLS and CDR2 as YYNGEE. This CDR3 is CASSTGQGYNEQFF. The CDR3 DNA reads TGTGCCAGCAGCACCGGACAGGGGTACAATGAGCAGTTCTTC.

The J gene is TRBJ1-1, the V gene TRBV30; 8 bases match TRBD1. Germline V gene sequence: CDR1 GTSNPN, CDR2 SVGIG (reference sequence). Germline trimming cut 6 bases from V and 2 bases from J; bases unmatched to any gene: 5. The CDR3 has 13 amino acids. CDR3 sequence reads: CACPGQDNTEAFF. The CDR3 DNA sequence: TGTGCCTGTCCGGGACAGGATAACACTGAAGCTTTCTTT.

J is TRBJ1-5 and V is TRBV27, with a weak D call TRBD1 (5 bases). The length of the CDR3 is 13 residues. The V gene's germline CDR1 is MNHEY and CDR2 SMNVEV (reference sequence). V dropped 8 bases and J dropped 7 bases, with 15 bases sitting between them. CDR3 protein: CASGLGERQPQHF. Here the CDR3 DNA reads TGTGCCAGCGGCCTAGGGGAGAGGCAGCCCCAGCATTTT.

The V call is TRBV5-6, the J call TRBJ2-7, with 9 bases aligning to TRBD1. The V gene end was trimmed by 0 bases and the J gene end by 7 bases; junction bases not matched to a gene: 11. From germline, CDR1 is SGHDT and CDR2 YYEEEE. The CDR3 runs to 16 residues. For the CDR3, the DNA is TGTGCCAGCAGCTTGGACCCGGGACAGGGACTGGGGGAGCAGTACTTC. Translation gives CASSLDPGQGLGEQYF.

The J gene is TRBJ1-4, the V gene TRBV7-2; no clear D. The CDR3 contains 17 residues. V was cut by 2 bases and J by 0 bases, with 13 bases left in between. CDR1 is SGHTA and CDR2 is FQGNSA in the germline V gene. For the CDR3, the DNA is TGTGCCAGCAGCTTAAGGCCGCCACAGACAACTAATGAAAAACTGTTTTTT. Amino acids: CASSLRPPQTTNEKLFF.

The genes are TRBV5-6 and TRBJ1-1; D is ambiguous. Germline CDR1 SGHDT, CDR2 YYEEEE. Deletions cut 0 bases from V and 2 bases from J, with 11 bases between. The CDR3 contains 15 residues. CDR3 sequence reads: CASSLAREENTEAFF. The CDR3 DNA follows: TGTGCCAGCAGCTTGGCAAGGGAGGAAAACACTGAAGCTTTCTTT.

CDR3 sequence (DNA): TGTGCCAGCAGTTACTCGGAGCAGGGCATAAGAGGCTACACCTTC. Amino acids: CASSYSEQGIRGYTF. The rearrangement uses TRBV6-5 and TRBJ1-2; tentative D call: TRBD1 (5 bases). Per germline, CDR1 MNHEY and CDR2 SVGAGI. V was pared by 0 bases and J by 8 bases, with 16 bases between. The CDR3 is 15 amino acids.

The rearrangement uses TRBV10-2 and TRBJ1-2; no firm D call. The germline V gene has CDR1 WSHSY and CDR2 SAAADI. V was shortened by 3 bases and J by 5 bases, with 7 bases between the two germline ends. This CDR3 has 12 residues. This CDR3 reads CASSEWEYGYTF. DNA for the CDR3: TGCGCCAGCAGTGAATGGGAGTATGGCTACACCTTC.

CDR3 DNA sequence: TGTGCCAGCAGTTGGGGGCTAGGCAATCAGCCCCAGCATTTT. Translated, it gives CASSWGLGNQPQHF. V is TRBV27 and J is TRBJ1-5; maybe TRBD1 (6 bases). V shed 4 bases and J shed 2 bases, with 9 bases lying between them. The CDR3 loop spans 14 amino acids. In germline, CDR1 is MNHEY, CDR2 SMNVEV (reference sequence).